This T cell receptor beta chain stems from a study of breast tumors, draining lymph nodes, adjacent tissues. Study results and limitations: Luminal-like breast cancer showed significantly higher tumor–nontumor repertoire similarity than basal-like. Findings are consistent with lymph node origin and intratumoral expansion of most tumor T cells. That most tumor T cells come from lymph nodes remained unproven. Tumors had less TCR diversity than lymph nodes, more than nontumor tissue.

The sample holds many counts of this clonotype. No antigen is known for it. Axillary draining lymph nodes of breast cancer patients supplied the node samples. TCRdb re-analysed the multiplex PCR reads in MiXCR, keeping a single row per CDR3 protein. The table has under 250,000 distinct CDR3 sequences, about 34% seen once; the top ten hold 1.4%. Germline V lookup: CDR1 MDHEN, CDR2 SYDVKM. V was clipped by 5 bases and J by 8 bases, with 10 bases between them. The CDR3 runs to 13 residues. Sequenced: axillary lymph node tissue. This clonotype originated in a female donor with breast cancer. Some clones in this sample may be carry-over from other donors' samples. The chain carries TRBV28 and TRBJ1-6; the D is unclear. In DNA, the CDR3 is TGTGCCAGCAGTAGTTCCCAATATTCACCCCTCCACTTT. Its translation is CASSSSQYSPLHF. The variable domain in full, completed from reference TRBV28 and TRBJ1-6, reads DVKVTQSSRYLVKRTGEKVFLECVQDMDHENMFWYRQDPGLGLRLIYFSYDVKMKEKGDIPEGYSVSREKKERFSLILESASTNQTSMYLCASSSSQYSPLHFGNGTRLTVT.